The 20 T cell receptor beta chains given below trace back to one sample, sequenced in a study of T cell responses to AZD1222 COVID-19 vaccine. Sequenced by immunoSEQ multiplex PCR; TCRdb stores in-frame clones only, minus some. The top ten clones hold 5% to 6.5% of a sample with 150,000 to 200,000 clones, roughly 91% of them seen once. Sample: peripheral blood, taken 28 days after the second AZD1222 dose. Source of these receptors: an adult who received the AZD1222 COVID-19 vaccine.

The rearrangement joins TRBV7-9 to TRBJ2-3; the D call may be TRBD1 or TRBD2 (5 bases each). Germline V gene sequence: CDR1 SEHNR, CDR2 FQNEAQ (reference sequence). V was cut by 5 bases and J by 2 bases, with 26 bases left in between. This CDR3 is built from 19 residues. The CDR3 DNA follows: TGTGCCAGCAGCCAAACTTACTCCGCCGGGACGCCGTTCACAGATACGCAGTATTTT. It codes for CASSQTYSAGTPFTDTQYF.

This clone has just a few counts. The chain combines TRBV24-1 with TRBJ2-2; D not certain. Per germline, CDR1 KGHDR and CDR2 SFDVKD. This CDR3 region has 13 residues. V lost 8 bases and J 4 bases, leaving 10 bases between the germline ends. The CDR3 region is CATTRTSTGELFF. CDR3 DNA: TGTGCCACCACCCGGACCAGCACCGGGGAGCTGTTTTTT.

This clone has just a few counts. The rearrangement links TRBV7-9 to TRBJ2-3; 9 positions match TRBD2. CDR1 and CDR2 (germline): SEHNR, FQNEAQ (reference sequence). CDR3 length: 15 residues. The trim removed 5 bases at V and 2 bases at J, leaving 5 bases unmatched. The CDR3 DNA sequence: TGTGCCAGCAGCATCTTAGCGGGAGCCACAGATACGCAGTATTTT. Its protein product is CASSILAGATDTQYF.

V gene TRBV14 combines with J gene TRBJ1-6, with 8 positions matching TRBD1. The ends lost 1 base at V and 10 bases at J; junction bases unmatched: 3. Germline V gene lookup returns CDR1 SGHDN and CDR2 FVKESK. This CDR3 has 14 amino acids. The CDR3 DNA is TGTGCCAGCAGCCAAGGGACAGGGTCCTCACCCCTCCACTTT. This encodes CASSQGTGSSPLHF.

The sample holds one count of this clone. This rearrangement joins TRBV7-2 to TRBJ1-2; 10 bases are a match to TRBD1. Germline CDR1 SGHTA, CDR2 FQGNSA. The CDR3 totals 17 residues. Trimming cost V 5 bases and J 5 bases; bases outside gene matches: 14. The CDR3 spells CASSVGQGGVAGYGYTF. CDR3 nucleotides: TGTGCCAGCAGCGTCGGACAGGGGGGGGTGGCGGGGTATGGCTACACCTTC.

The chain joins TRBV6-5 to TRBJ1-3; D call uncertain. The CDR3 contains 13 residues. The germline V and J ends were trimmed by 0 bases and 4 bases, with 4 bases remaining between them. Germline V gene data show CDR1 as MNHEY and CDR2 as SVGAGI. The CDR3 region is CASSYSGGNTIYF. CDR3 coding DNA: TGTGCCAGCAGTTACTCGGGGGGAAACACCATATATTTT.

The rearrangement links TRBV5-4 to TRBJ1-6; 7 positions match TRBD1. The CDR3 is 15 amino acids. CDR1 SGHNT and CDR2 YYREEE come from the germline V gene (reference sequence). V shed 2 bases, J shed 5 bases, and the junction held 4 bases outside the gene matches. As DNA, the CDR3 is TGTGCCAGCAGCTTCCGGGACAGAGATAATTCACCCCTCCACTTT. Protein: CASSFRDRDNSPLHF.

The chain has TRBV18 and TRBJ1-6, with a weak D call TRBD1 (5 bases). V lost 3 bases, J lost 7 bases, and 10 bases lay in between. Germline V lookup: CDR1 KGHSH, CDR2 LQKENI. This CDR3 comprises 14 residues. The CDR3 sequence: CASSPMTENSPLHF. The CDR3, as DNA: TGTGCCAGCTCACCGATGACAGAAAATTCACCCCTCCACTTT. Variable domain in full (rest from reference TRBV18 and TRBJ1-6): NAGVMQNPRHLVRRRGQEARLRCSPMKGHSHVYWYRQLPEEGLKFMVYLQKENIIDESGMPKERFSAEFPKEGPSILRIQQVVRGDSAAYFCASSPMTENSPLHFGNGTRLTVT.

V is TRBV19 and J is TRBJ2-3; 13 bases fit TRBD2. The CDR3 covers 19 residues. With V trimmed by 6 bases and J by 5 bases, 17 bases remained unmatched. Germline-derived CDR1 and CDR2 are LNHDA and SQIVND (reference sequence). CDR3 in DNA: TGTGCCAGTAGCCTCTACCCCTTACGACTAGCGGGAGGAGTAGATACGCAGTATTTT. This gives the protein CASSLYPLRLAGGVDTQYF.

The CDR3 is CASSPPPGTEKLFF. For the CDR3, the DNA is TGTGCCAGCTCACCTCCGCCAGGGACTGAAAAACTGTTTTTT. V and J are TRBV18 and TRBJ1-4; D may be TRBD1 (5 bases). Trimming pared 3 bases from V and 7 bases from J, leaving 12 bases between. The CDR3 extends over 14 amino acids. Germline V lookup: CDR1 KGHSH, CDR2 LQKENI. The variable domain in full, completed from reference TRBV18 and TRBJ1-4, reads NAGVMQNPRHLVRRRGQEARLRCSPMKGHSHVYWYRQLPEEGLKFMVYLQKENIIDESGMPKERFSAEFPKEGPSILRIQQVVRGDSAAYFCASSPPPGTEKLFFGSGTQLSVL.

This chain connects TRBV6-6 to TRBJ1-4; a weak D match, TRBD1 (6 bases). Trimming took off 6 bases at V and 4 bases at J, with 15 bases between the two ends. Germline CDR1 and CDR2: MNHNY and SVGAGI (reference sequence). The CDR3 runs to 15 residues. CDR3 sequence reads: CASSPSRGGNEKLFF. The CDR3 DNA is TGTGCCAGCAGCCCAAGCAGGGGAGGTAATGAAAAACTGTTTTTT.

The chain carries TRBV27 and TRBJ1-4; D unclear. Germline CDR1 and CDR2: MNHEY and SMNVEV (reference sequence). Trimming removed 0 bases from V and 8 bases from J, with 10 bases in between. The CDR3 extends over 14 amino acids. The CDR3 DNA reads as TGTGCCAGCAGTTTATCGTGGAGTGGGGAAAAACTGTTTTTT. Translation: CASSLSWSGEKLFF.

The DNA of the CDR3 is TGTGCCAGCAGCCAGGCTGTAAGCGGGGGGGCATCCACAGATACGCAGTATTTT. It specifies CASSQAVSGGASTDTQYF. J is TRBJ2-3 and V is TRBV3-1 (or the pseudogene TRBV3-2), with TRBD2 matching 10 bases. There are 18 residues in the CDR3. Per the germline V gene, CDR1 is LGHDT and CDR2 is YNNKEL (reference sequence). The junction had 11 bases not matched to a gene; V was cut back by 3 bases and J by 2 bases.

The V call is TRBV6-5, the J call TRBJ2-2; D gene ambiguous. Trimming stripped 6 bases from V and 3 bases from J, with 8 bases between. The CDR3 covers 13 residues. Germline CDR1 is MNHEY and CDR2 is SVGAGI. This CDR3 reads CASRQQYTGELFF. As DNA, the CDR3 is TGTGCCAGCAGGCAGCAGTACACCGGGGAGCTGTTTTTT.

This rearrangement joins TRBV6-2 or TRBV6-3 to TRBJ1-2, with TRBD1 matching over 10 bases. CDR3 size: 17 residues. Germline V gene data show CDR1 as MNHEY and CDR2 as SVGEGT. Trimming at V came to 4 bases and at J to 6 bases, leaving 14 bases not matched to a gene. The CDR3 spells CASSSFPSGTGVDGYTF. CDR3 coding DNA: TGTGCCAGCAGTTCATTCCCGTCCGGGACAGGGGTTGATGGCTACACCTTC.

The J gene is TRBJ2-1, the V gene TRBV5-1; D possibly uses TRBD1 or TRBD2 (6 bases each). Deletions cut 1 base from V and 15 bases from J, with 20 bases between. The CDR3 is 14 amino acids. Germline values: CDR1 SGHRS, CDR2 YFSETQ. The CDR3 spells CASSLRTEGEFRFF. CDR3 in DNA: TGCGCCAGCAGCTTGCGTACGGAGGGGGAATTTAGGTTCTTC.

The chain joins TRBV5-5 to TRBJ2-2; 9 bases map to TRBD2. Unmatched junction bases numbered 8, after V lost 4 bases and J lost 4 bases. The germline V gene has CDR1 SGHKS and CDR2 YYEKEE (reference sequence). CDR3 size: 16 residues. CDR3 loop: CASSPGLAGGTGELFF. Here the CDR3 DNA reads TGTGCCAGCAGCCCGGGACTAGCCGGGGGCACCGGGGAGCTGTTTTTT.

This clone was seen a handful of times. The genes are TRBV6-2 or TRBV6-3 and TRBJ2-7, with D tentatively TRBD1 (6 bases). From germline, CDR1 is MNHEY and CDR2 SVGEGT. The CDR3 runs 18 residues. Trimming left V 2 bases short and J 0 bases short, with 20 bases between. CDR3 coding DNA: TGTGCCAGCAGTTACCCCCGCGACTGGCAGGGGTTCTCCTACGAGCAGTACTTC. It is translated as CASSYPRDWQGFSYEQYF.

The CDR3 spells CASSVYSGSSYNEQFF. The CDR3 DNA reads as TGTGCCAGCAGCGTATACAGCGGGAGCTCCTACAATGAGCAGTTCTTC. This chain uses TRBV9 with TRBJ2-1; 8 nucleotides match TRBD2. This CDR3 is 16 amino acids long. CDR1 and CDR2 (germline): SGDLS, YYNGEE. V shed 1 base, J shed 0 bases, and the junction held 3 bases outside the gene matches. The complete variable domain, with remaining parts taken from reference TRBV9 and TRBJ2-1, reads DSGVTQTPKHLITATGQRVTLRCSPRSGDLSVYWYQQSLDQGLQFLIQYYNGEERAKGNILERFSAQQFPDLHSELNLSSLELGDSALYFCASSVYSGSSYNEQFFGPGTRLTVL.

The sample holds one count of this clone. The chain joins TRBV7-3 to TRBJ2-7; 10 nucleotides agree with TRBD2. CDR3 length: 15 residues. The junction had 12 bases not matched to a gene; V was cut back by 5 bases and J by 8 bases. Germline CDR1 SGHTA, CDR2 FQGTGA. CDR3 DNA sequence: TGTGCCAGCAGCCAAGGGGCAGCGGGAGGGATCAAGCAGTACTTC. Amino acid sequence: CASSQGAAGGIKQYF.